This TCR beta chain was sequenced for a study of a mutant IDH1 vaccine in newly diagnosed glioma (dated by TCRdb to the early 2020s). For the wider study: Vaccination started 4-6 weeks after radiotherapy alone, or was given together with temozolomide cycles in the groups whose treatment included chemotherapy. The week-35 safety follow-up was designated visit V12, and the week-47 end of study was designated visit V13. Peripheral blood samples were drawn at six visits, namely V03 (baseline), V05, V07, V10, V12 and V13. Prior to enrollment, standard therapy consisting of radiotherapy alone, temozolomide alone, or radiochemotherapy with temozolomide had been administered to patients, with the combination being received by most patients. The roughly 33 treated patients were around 60% male and around 40% female, with a mean age of about 38 years. Longitudinal TCRB deep sequencing was done for roughly 23 treated patients, wherever samples were available for exploratory analyses.

The method was the immunoSEQ multiplex PCR assay. Rearranged TCR beta chain sequences were amplified with the hsTCRB Kit following the manufacturer's protocol. TCRB libraries were sequenced on an Illumina MiSeq. On the study's bioinformatics: The proprietary platform of the kit vendor was used for demultiplexing, trimming and gene mapping. The immuneACCESS repertoire file appears here via TCRdb, limited to in-frame rearrangements. These files lack a portion of the clones; in checked studies, under half of the deficit traces to unresolved V genes, and the cause of the others is not known. V and J calls plus clone size are reproduced from that table; the DNA served to infer D and trimming. The sample table records about 56,000 clones; 75% to 90% of these occur just once. Of the sample, roughly 3% falls within the top ten clones. Counted from cysteine to phenylalanine, this CDR3 has 14 amino acids. Solely the CDR3 DNA is kept, with 42 bases framed from the first base. V loses 2 bases of germline sequence and J loses 0 bases, and the interval between the two ends is 6 bases. CDR1 SGDLS and CDR2 YYNGEE are derived from the germline V gene.

Broader findings and caveats from the paper: Selection of PBMC samples for TCRB deep sequencing was based on availability. The authors stated that sample limitations prevented analyses of patient blood samples from being reproduced. Across multiple MHC alleles, vaccine-induced immune responses were seen in nearly 95% of patients. Changes in the top peripheral T cell clonotypes picked up by TCRB sequencing did not appear to be linked to pseudoprogression.

On this clone: Its antigen is currently not known. Base qualities were left out, and no much larger clone turns up one base away. This specimen includes other DNA sequences encoding the same CDR3.

This specimen's time point label, per the study, means: week 47, end of study. Each vaccine dose, consisting of 300 ug of a 20-mer mutant IDH1 peptide in Montanide, was administered subcutaneously with topical imiquimod. Patients received eight vaccinations in weeks 1, 3, 5, 7, 11, 15, 19 and 23, corresponding to visits V03 through V10. Newly diagnosed WHO grade 3 or 4 IDH1-mutant astrocytomas showing loss of nuclear ATRX were present in the donors. The samples were drawn from NOA16, a multicentre, single-arm, open-label phase I trial in Germany that tested a mutant IDH1 peptide vaccine in humans for the first time. The DNeasy Blood and Tissue Kit was used to extract genomic DNA from EDTA blood for TCRB sequencing.

The sequence was collected from a woman in her forties or fifties with glioma. The specimen comprised PBMCs, sampled from a glioma patient whose treatment included an IDH1 peptide vaccine. The chain couples TRBV9 to TRBJ2-1; the D gene remains uncertain. The DNA sequence is given as TGTGCCAGCAGCGTTTCAGGCTCCTACAATGAGCAGTTCTTC. Translated, this gives CASSVSGSYNEQFF. This CDR3, with the reference TRBV9 and TRBJ2-1 proteins standing in past its ends, gives the full variable domain DSGVTQTPKHLITATGQRVTLRCSPRSGDLSVYWYQQSLDQGLQFLIQYYNGEERAKGNILERFSAQQFPDLHSELNLSSLELGDSALYFCASSVSGSYNEQFFGPGTRLTVL.